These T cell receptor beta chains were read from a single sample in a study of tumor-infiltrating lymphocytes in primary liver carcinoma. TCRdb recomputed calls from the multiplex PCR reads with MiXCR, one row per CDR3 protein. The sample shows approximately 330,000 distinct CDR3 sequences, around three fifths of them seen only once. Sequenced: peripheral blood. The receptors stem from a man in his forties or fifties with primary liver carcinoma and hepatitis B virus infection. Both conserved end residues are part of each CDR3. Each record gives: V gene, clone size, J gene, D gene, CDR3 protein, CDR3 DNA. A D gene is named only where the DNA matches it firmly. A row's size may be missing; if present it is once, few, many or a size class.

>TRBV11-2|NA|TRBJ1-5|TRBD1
CACSPGIGGISNQPQHF
TGTGCCTGCAGCCCCGGGATAGGGGGCATTAGCAATCAGCCCCAGCATTTT
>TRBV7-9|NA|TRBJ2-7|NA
CASSHQDEQYF
TGTGCCAGCAGTCACCAGGACGAGCAGTACTTC
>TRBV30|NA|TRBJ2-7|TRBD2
CAWTKGLAMREHYF
TGTGCCTGGACAAAGGGACTAGCAATGAGGGAGCATTACTTC
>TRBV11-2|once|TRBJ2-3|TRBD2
CASSLLLLRESDMHYF
TGTGCCAGCAGCTTACTACTTCTGCGGGAGTCAGATATGCATTATTTT
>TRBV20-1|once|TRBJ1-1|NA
CSARSGGDTEDFF
TGCAGTGCTAGATCGGGAGGGGACACTGAAGATTTCTTT
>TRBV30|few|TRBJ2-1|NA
CAWSPGTDREQFF
TGTGCCTGGAGTCCAGGGACGGACCGGGAGCAGTTCTTC
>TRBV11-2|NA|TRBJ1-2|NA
CASSSVNCGYTF
TGCGCCAGCAGCTCCGTAAACTGTGGCTACACCTTC
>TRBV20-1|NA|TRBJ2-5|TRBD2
CSAGGAYGTSGRAHKGTQYF
TGCAGTGCTGGGGGGGCCTACGGGACTAGCGGGAGGGCCCATAAGGGGACCCAGTACTTC
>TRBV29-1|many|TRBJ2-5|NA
CSVGQIQETQYF
TGCAGCGTTGGGCAGATCCAAGAGACCCAGTACTTC
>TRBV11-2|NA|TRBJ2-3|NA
CASTRQRPGTDTQYF
TGTGCCAGCACGCGACAGCGTCCTGGGACAGATACGCAGTATTTT
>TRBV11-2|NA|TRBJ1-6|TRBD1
CAISLAGGNNSSLHF
TGTGCCATCAGCTTAGCAGGGGGAAATAATTCATCCCTCCACTTT
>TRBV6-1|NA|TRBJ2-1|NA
CASSESGNSYNEQFF
TGTGCCAGCAGTGAATCGGGGAACTCCTACAATGAGCAATTCTTC
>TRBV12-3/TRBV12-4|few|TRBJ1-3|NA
CASSPRGEAGILVGGNTIYF
TGTGCCAGCAGCCCTAGGGGCGAGGCAGGGATCTTAGTGGGTGGAAACACCATATATTTT
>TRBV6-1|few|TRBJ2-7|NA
CAGSPEVRSYEQYF
TGTGCCGGCAGCCCAGAGGTACGGAGCTACGAGCAGTACTTC
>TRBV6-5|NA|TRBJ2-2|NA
CASSYSPSSGELFF
TGTGCCAGCAGTTACTCCCCTAGCTCCGGGGAGCTGTTTTTT
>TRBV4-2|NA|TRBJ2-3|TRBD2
CACSQENPAGGRTDTQYF
TGTGCCTGCAGCCAAGAAAATCCAGCGGGAGGCCGGACAGATACGCAGTATTTT
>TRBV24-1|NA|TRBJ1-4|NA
CATSDATGTNEKLFF
TGTGCCACCAGTGATGCAACAGGGACTAATGAAAAACTGTTTTTT
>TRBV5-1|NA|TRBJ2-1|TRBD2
CASSLGLANNEQFF
TGCGCCAGCAGCTTGGGACTAGCTAACAATGAGCAGTTCTTC
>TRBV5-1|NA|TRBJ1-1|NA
CASSFLATENTEAFF
TGCGCCAGCAGCTTTTTAGCGACTGAGAACACTGAAGCTTTCTTT
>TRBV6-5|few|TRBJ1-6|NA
CASSLQVGGEYDSPLHF
TGTGCCAGCAGTCTCCAAGTCGGGGGAGAATATGATTCACCCCTCCACTTT
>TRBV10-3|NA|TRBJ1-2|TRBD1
CVINLGQGTYCYTF
TGTGTCATCAATTTGGGACAGGGGACGTATTGCTACACCTTC
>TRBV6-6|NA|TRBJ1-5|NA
CASSGGPTGQGRNQPQHF
TGTGCCAGCAGTGGCGGACCCACTGGGCAGGGGAGGAACCAGCCCCAGCATTTT
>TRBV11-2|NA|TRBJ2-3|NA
CASSLGSGSITDTHYF
TGTGCCAGCAGCTTAGGATCGGGTAGCATCACAGATACGCATTATTTT
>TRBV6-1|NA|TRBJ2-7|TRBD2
CASSDTGGEQALNSYEQYF
TGTGCCAGCAGCGATACCGGGGGGGAACAGGCCCTAAATTCCTACGAGCAGTACTTC
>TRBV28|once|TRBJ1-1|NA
CDSSVRKTEAFF
TGTGACAGCAGTGTCAGAAAAACTGAAGCTTTCTTT
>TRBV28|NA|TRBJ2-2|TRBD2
CASLTSGTTGELFF
TGTGCCAGCTTAACTAGCGGGACCACCGGGGAGCTGTTTTTT
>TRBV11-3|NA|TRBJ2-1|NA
CASSSSRSRYRFNEQFF
TGTGCCAGCAGCTCAAGCAGGTCCCGGTACCGTTTCAATGAGCAGTTCTTC
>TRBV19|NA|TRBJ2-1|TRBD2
CASSIFQGGTAFF
TGTGCCAGTAGTATTTTTCAGGGAGGGACTGCGTTCTTC
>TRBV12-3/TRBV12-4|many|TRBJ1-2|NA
CASSSTEQNYGYTF
TGTGCCAGCAGTTCGACAGAGCAAAACTATGGCTACACCTTC
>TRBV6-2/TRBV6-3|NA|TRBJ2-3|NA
CASSFVGRGAMDTQYF
TGCGCCAGCAGCTTCGTGGGACGGGGGGCAATGGATACGCAGTATTTT
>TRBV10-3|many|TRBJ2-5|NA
CAINEGHRQETQYF
TGTGCCATCAACGAGGGACACCGCCAAGAGACCCAGTACTTC
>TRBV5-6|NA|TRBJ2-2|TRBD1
CASSFIQGTGELFF
TGTGCCAGCAGCTTCATACAGGGGACCGGGGAGCTATTTTTT
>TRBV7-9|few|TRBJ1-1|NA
CASSSLIMNTEAFF
TGTGCCAGCAGCTCATTAATCATGAACACTGAAGCTTTCTTT